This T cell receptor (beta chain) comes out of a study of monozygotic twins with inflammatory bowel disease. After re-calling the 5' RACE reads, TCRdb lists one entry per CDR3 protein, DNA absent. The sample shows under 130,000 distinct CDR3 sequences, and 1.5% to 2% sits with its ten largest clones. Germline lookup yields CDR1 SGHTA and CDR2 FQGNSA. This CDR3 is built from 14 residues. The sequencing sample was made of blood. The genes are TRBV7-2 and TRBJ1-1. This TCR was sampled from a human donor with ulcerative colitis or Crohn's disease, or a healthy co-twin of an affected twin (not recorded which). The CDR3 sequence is CASSLMAGFAEAFF.